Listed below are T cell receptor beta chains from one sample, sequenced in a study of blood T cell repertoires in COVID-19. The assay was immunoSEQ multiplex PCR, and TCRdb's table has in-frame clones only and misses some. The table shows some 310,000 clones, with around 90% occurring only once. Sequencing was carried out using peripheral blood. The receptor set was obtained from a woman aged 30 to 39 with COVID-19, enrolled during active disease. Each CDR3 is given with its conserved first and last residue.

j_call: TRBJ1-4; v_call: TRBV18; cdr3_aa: CASSGLDGLNEKLFF
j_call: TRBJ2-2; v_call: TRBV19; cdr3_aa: CASTGVGAGELFF
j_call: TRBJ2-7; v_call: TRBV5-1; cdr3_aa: CASSLETSGRAYEQYF
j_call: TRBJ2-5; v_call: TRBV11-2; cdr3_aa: CASSTWSGQETQYF
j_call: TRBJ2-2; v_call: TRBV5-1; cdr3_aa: CASSSVWGENTGELFF
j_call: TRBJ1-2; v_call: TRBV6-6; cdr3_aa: CASSRDTDYGYTF
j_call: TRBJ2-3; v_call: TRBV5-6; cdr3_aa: CASSLDDRDRQYF
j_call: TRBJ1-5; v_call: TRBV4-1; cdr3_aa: CASSPGQGASGFAQPQHF
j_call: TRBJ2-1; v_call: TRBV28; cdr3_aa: CASSSLLNEQFF
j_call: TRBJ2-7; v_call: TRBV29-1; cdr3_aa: CSARRDRDLGEQYF
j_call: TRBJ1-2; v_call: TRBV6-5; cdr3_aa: CASTQTGTAGYTF
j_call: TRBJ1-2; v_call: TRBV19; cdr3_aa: CASRNRTVPGYTF
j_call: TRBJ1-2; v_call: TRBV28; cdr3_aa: CASSPGQPLYGYTF
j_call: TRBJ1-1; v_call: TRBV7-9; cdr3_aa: CASSLGKQGVRYTEAFF
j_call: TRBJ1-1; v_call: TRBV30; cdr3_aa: CAWGKGQGRTEAFF
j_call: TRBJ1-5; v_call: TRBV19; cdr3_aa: CASSLGQGHQPQHF
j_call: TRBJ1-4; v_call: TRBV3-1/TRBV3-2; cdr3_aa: CASSPDEGVDEKLFF
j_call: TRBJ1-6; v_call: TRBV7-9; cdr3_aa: CASSPGNYNSPLHF
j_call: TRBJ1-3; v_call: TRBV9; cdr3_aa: CASSAATGGSGNTIYF
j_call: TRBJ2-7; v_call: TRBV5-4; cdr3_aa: CASSLNRQTTYEQYF
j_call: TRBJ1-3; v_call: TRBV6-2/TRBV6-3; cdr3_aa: CASSYQTGVGNTIYF
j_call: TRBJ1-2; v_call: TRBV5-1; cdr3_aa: CASSSETGYGYTF
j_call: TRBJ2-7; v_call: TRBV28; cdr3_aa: CASSLGGQGAREQYF
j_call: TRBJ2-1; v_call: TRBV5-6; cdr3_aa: CASSYLAGGREQFF